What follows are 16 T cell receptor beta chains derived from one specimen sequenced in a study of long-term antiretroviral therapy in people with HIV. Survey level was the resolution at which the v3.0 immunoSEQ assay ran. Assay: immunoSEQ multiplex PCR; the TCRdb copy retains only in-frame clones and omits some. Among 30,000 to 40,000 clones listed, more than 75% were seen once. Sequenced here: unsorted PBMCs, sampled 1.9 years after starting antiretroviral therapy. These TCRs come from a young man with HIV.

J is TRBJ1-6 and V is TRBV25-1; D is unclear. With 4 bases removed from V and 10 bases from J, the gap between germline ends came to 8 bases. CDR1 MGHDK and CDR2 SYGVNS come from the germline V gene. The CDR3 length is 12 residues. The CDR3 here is CASSVELSPLHF. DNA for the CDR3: TGTGCCAGCAGTGTAGAGTTGTCACCCCTCCACTTT.

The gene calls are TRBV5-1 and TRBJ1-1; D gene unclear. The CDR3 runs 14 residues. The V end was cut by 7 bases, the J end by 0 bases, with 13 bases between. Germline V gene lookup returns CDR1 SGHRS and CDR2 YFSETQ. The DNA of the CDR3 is TGCGCCAGCGGAGACGAAAAAATGAACACTGAAGCTTTCTTT. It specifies CASGDEKMNTEAFF.

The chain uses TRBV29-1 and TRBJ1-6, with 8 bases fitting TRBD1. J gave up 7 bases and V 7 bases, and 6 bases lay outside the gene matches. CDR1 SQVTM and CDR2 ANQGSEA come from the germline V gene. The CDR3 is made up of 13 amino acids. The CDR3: CSASQGGNSPLHF. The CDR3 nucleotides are TGCAGCGCCTCACAGGGGGGGAATTCACCCCTCCACTTT. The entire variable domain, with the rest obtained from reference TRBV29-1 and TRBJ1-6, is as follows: SAVISQKPSRDICQRGTSLTIQCQVDSQVTMMFWYRQQPGQSLTLIATANQGSEATYESGFVIDKFPISRPNLTFSTLTVSNMSPEDSSIYLCSASQGGNSPLHFGNGTRLTVT.

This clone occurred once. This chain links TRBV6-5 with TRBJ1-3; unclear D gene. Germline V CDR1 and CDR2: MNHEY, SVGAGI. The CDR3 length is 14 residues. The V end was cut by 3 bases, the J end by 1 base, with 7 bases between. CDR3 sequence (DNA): TGTGCCAGCAGTTATGGTAGATCTGGAAACACCATATATTTT. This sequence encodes CASSYGRSGNTIYF.

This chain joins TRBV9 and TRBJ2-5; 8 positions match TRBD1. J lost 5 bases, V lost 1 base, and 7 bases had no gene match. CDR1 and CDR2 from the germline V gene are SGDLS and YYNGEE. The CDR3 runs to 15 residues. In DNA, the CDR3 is TGTGCCAGCAGCGTATCAGGGGGCGCGGGGGAGACCCAGTACTTC. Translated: CASSVSGGAGETQYF.

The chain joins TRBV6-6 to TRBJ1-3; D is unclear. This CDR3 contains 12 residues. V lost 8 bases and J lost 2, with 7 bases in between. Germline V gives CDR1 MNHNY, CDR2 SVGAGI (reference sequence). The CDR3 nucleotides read TGTGCCAGCCGGGAGACTGGAAACACCATATATTTT. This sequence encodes CASRETGNTIYF.

The CDR3 protein is CASSPRTGGADTQYF. The CDR3, as DNA: TGTGCCAGCTCACCAAGGACAGGGGGAGCAGATACGCAGTATTTT. The rearrangement joins TRBV18 to TRBJ2-3; TRBD1 agrees at 10 bases. CDR1 is KGHSH, CDR2 LQKENI, per germline. The trim removed 2 bases at V and 4 bases at J, leaving 3 bases unmatched. This CDR3 is built from 15 residues.

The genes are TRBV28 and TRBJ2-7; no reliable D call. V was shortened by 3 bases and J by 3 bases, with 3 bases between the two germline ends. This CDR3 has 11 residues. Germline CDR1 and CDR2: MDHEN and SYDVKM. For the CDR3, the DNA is TGTGCCAGCAGTTTTTTCTACGAGCAGTACTTC. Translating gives CASSFFYEQYF.

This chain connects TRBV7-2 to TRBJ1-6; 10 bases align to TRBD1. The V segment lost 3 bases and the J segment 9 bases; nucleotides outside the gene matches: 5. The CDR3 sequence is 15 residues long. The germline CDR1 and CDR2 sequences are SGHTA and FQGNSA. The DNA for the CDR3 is TGTGCCAGCAGCTTGTTGGGACAGGGGAGTTCACCCCTCCACTTT. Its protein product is CASSLLGQGSSPLHF.

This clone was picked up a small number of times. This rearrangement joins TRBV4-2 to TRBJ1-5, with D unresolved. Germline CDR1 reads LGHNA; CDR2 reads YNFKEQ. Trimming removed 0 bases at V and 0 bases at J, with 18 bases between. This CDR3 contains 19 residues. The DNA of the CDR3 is TGTGCCAGCAGCCAAGAAATTGGTCCACCCTCATATAGCAATCAGCCCCAGCATTTT. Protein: CASSQEIGPPSYSNQPQHF.

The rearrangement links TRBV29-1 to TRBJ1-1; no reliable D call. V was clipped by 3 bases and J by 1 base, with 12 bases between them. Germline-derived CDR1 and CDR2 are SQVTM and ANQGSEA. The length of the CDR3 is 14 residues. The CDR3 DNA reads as TGCAGCGTTGACCACTATCAACAGAACACTGAAGCTTTCTTT. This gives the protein CSVDHYQQNTEAFF.

The chain's CDR3 is CASSLGTDYEQYV. CDR3 DNA sequence: TGTGCCAGCAGTCTAGGGACAGACTACGAGCAGTACGTC. The chain recombines TRBV28 with TRBJ2-7; TRBD1 agrees at 7 bases. The CDR3 length is 13 residues. V shed 5 bases and J 3 bases; nucleotides not matched to a gene: 4. Germline-derived CDR1 and CDR2 are MDHEN and SYDVKM.

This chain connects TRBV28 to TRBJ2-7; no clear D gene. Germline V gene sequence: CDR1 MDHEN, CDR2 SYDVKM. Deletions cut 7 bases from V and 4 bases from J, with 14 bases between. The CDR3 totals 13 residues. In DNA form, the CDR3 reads TGTGCCAGCACTGAATTCGGGCGGTACGAGCAGTACTTC. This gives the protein CASTEFGRYEQYF.

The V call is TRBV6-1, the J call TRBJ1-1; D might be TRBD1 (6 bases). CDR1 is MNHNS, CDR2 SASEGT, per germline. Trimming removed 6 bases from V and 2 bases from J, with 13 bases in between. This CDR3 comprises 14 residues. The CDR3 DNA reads TGTGCCAGCAGCTCCGGGACATACAACACTGAAGCTTTCTTT. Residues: CASSSGTYNTEAFF.

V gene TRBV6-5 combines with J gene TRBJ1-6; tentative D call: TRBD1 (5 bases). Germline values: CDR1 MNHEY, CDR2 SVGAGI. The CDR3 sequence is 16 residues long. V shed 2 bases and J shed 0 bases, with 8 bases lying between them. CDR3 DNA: TGTGCCAGCAGTTACGACGACAGCTCCTATAATTCACCCCTCCACTTT. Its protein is CASSYDDSSYNSPLHF.

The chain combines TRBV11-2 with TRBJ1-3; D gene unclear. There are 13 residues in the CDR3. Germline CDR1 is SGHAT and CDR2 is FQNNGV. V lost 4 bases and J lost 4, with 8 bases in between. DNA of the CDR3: TGTGCCAGCAGCTCTCTTCTAGGAAACACCATATATTTT. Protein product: CASSSLLGNTIYF.